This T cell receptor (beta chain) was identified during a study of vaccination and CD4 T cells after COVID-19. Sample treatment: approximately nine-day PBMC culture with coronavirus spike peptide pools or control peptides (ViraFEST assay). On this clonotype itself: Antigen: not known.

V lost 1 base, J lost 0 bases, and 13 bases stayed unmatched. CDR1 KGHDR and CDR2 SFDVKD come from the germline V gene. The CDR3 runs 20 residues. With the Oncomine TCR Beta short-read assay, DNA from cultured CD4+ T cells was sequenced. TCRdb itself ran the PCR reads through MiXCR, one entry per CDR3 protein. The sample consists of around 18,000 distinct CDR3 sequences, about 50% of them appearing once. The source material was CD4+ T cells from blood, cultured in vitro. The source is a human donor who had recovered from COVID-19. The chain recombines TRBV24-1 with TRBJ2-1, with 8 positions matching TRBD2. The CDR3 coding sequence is TGTGCCACCAGTGATTTCCTTCCCGGGAGGGCCGGGAGCTCCTACAATGAGCAGTTCTTC. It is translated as CATSDFLPGRAGSSYNEQFF.